The 19 T cell receptor beta chains given below trace back to one sample, sequenced in a study of human versus mouse CDR3 diversity and MHC coevolution (dated by TCRdb to 2016 to 2017). The receptor library was made with the immunoSEQ multiplex PCR assay. The immuneACCESS repertoire file appears here via TCRdb, limited to in-frame rearrangements. These files lack a portion of the clones; in checked studies, under half of the deficit traces to unresolved V genes, and the cause of the others is not known. This sample gives just under 60,000 clones in total; over 90% of them show up just once. Approximately 20% of the sample comes from the top ten. The sample taken for sequencing was naive CD4+ T cells from blood. Sample cell subset or site, as interpreted from the label and publication: CD45RO-negative CD62L-positive naive CD4 T cells. The receptors stem from a person aged 60 to 70 in good health.

This clone was counted between two and nine times. J is TRBJ1-5 and V is TRBV2, with TRBD1 as a possible D gene (6 bases). The V end lost 3 bases, the J end lost 6 bases, and 15 bases lay between the germline ends. Germline CDR1 is SNHLY and CDR2 is FYNNEI. This CDR3 is built from 15 residues. In DNA, the CDR3 is TGTGCCAGCAGTGAGGGGGGGGGCAGGGTTCAGCCCCAGCATTTT. Translating gives CASSEGGGRVQPQHF.

The chain has TRBV7-3 and TRBJ2-7, with D possibly TRBD1 on 6 matching bases. Germline CDR1 is SGHTA and CDR2 is FQGTGA. V lost 3 bases, J lost 5 bases, and 17 bases lay in between. The CDR3 is 15 amino acids. The CDR3 spells CASSLGGQGFHEQYF. CDR3 DNA sequence: TGTGCCAGCAGCTTGGGTGGGCAGGGGTTCCACGAGCAGTACTTC.

The chain couples TRBV6-1 to TRBJ2-2; 8 nucleotides line up with TRBD1. V shed 6 bases and J 1 base; nucleotides not matched to a gene: 4. Germline assignment: CDR1 MNHNS and CDR2 SASEGT. The CDR3 extends over 15 amino acids. In nucleotides, the CDR3 is TGTGCCAGCAGCACCGGGACAGGGAACACCGGGGAGCTGTTTTTT. This codes for CASSTGTGNTGELFF.

The CDR3 loop is CASSYFDSSGNTIYF. CDR3 sequence (DNA): TGTGCCAGCAGTTATTTCGATAGCTCTGGAAACACCATATATTTT. The gene calls are TRBV6-6 and TRBJ1-3; D is undetermined. CDR1 and CDR2 (germline): MNHNY, SVGAGI (reference sequence). Trimming shortened V by 3 bases and J by 0 bases, and 9 bases separated the two germline ends. The CDR3 has 15 residues.

This sequence joins TRBV18 and TRBJ1-2; unclear D gene. Germline-derived CDR1 and CDR2 are KGHSH and LQKENI. The CDR3 covers 14 residues. Trimming removed 3 bases at V and 3 bases at J, with 11 bases between. The CDR3 spells CASSPYDGDYGYTF. The CDR3, as DNA: TGTGCCAGCTCACCGTACGACGGAGACTATGGCTACACCTTC.

This chain connects TRBV2 to TRBJ2-1; a possible D gene is TRBD1 (6 bases). CDR1 is SNHLY, CDR2 FYNNEI, per germline. With 6 bases removed from V and 11 bases from J, the gap between germline ends came to 11 bases. The CDR3 runs 11 residues. This CDR3 is CASRAQGKQFF. For the CDR3, the DNA is TGTGCCAGCAGGGCTCAGGGGAAGCAGTTCTTC.

The CDR3 region is CASSLAGGVSYEQYF. Written as DNA, the CDR3 is TGCGCCAGCAGTTTAGCGGGAGGGGTCTCCTACGAGCAGTACTTC. The chain uses TRBV10-2 and TRBJ2-7; TRBD2 aligns across 11 bases. Germline lookup yields CDR1 WSHSY and CDR2 SAAADI. Trimming at V came to 5 bases and at J to 0 bases, leaving 3 bases not matched to a gene. This CDR3 has 15 residues.

The genes are TRBV9 and TRBJ2-7, with D possibly matching TRBD1 (5 bases). V dropped 4 bases and J dropped 1 base, with 18 bases sitting between them. This CDR3 spans 16 amino acids. Germline V gene lookup returns CDR1 SGDLS and CDR2 YYNGEE. The DNA of the CDR3 is TGTGCCAGCAGCCGCGCAGGGAATCAGGGATCCTACGAGCAGTACTTC. Its translation is CASSRAGNQGSYEQYF.

V gene TRBV11-1 combines with J gene TRBJ2-7; D gene uncertain. Trimming removed 2 bases at V and 3 bases at J, with 8 bases between. CDR3 size: 13 residues. The V gene's germline CDR1 is SGHAT and CDR2 FQDESV (reference sequence). CDR3 sequence: CASSLNRNYEQYF. The CDR3 nucleotides read TGTGCCAGCAGCTTAAACAGAAACTACGAGCAGTACTTC.

Written as DNA, the CDR3 is TGTGCCAGCAGTACCGGGACAGGGAGCTACGAGCAGTACTTC. Translated: CASSTGTGSYEQYF. V and J are TRBV6-6 and TRBJ2-7, with TRBD1 matching 9 bases. V lost 5 bases to trimming and J lost 3 bases; unmatched junction nucleotides: 5. Looked up from germline, CDR1 is MNHNY and CDR2 is SVGAGI (reference sequence). This CDR3 region has 14 residues.

This chain joins TRBV5-4 and TRBJ2-3; unclear D gene. Trimming left V 5 bases short and J 6 bases short, with 10 bases between. Germline V gene sequence: CDR1 SGHNT, CDR2 YYREEE (reference sequence). The length of the CDR3 is 12 residues. For the CDR3, the DNA is TGTGCCAGCAGGTTGAATTCGGATACGCAGTATTTT. Encoded protein: CASRLNSDTQYF.

The V gene is TRBV7-2, the J gene TRBJ1-3, with 8 positions matching TRBD1. There are 18 residues in the CDR3. Germline loops: CDR1 SGHTA, CDR2 FQGNSA. V gave up 5 bases and J gave up 1 base; unmatched junction bases: 13. CDR3 sequence: CASSLSGQGLLSGNTIYF. The CDR3 bases are TGTGCCAGCAGCCTTTCCGGACAGGGTCTTTTATCTGGAAACACCATATATTTT.

The chain links TRBV6-1 to TRBJ1-5; tentative D call: TRBD1 (6 bases). The length of the CDR3 is 15 residues. Trimming pared 6 bases from V and 0 bases from J, leaving 12 bases between. Germline assignment: CDR1 MNHNS and CDR2 SASEGT. CDR3 sequence: CASRTGSYSNQPQHF. CDR3 nucleotide sequence: TGTGCCAGCAGAACAGGGTCGTATAGCAATCAGCCCCAGCATTTT.

The count of this clone is one. The V gene is TRBV18, the J gene TRBJ2-6; TRBD1 agrees at 10 bases. V was pared by 3 bases and J by 1 base, with 6 bases of the junction left unmatched. CDR3 size: 18 residues. Germline V lookup: CDR1 KGHSH, CDR2 LQKENI. The CDR3 loop is CASSPSDRGRSGANVLTF. For the CDR3, the DNA is TGTGCCAGCTCACCTTCGGACAGGGGGAGGTCTGGGGCCAACGTCCTGACTTTC.

This clone was picked up one time. The chain couples TRBV6-1 to TRBJ1-4; a possible D gene is TRBD1 (6 bases). CDR1 MNHNS and CDR2 SASEGT come from the germline V gene. V lost 2 bases and J lost 8, with 24 bases in between. The CDR3 has 18 residues. CDR3 in amino acids: CASSEKGGRAGVREKLFF. The CDR3 region has the DNA TGTGCCAGCAGTGAAAAGGGGGGGAGGGCAGGGGTACGGGAAAAACTGTTTTTT.

V usage is TRBV5-1 and J usage is TRBJ1-2, with a tentative D call TRBD1 (6 bases). Germline V gene lookup returns CDR1 SGHRS and CDR2 YFSETQ. V was shortened by 4 bases and J by 2 bases, with 9 bases between the two germline ends. CDR3 size: 13 residues. The CDR3: CASSQTGNYGYTF. In DNA form, the CDR3 reads TGCGCCAGCAGCCAGACAGGCAACTATGGCTACACCTTC.

This clone was seen once. This chain links TRBV29-1 with TRBJ2-5, with TRBD2 matching over 10 bases. V lost 4 bases, J lost 1 base, and 9 bases stayed unmatched. The length of the CDR3 is 16 residues. Per the germline V gene, CDR1 is SQVTM and CDR2 is ANQGSEA. In nucleotides, the CDR3 is TGCAGCGTTGTATTAGCGGGAGGACCACTCCAAGAGACCCAGTACTTC. Amino acids: CSVVLAGGPLQETQYF. The full variable domain, rest sourced from reference TRBV29-1 and TRBJ2-5, is SAVISQKPSRDICQRGTSLTIQCQVDSQVTMMFWYRQQPGQSLTLIATANQGSEATYESGFVIDKFPISRPNLTFSTLTVSNMSPEDSSIYLCSVVLAGGPLQETQYFGPGTRLLVL.

CDR3 amino acids: CASSPLVGQETQYF. CDR3 sequence (DNA): TGTGCCAGCAGTCCCCTCGTCGGCCAAGAGACCCAGTACTTC. The rearrangement uses TRBV2 and TRBJ2-5; D is uncertain. The CDR3 covers 14 residues. Deletions cut 5 bases from V and 1 base from J, with 11 bases between. The germline CDR1 and CDR2 sequences are SNHLY and FYNNEI.

This sequence joins TRBV12-5 and TRBJ2-3, with 8 bases identical to TRBD1. CDR3 length: 13 residues. Germline trimming cut 6 bases from V and 6 bases from J; bases unmatched to any gene: 5. Germline V gene data show CDR1 as LGHNT and CDR2 as FRNRAP. This chain's CDR3 is CASGPGGRDTQYF. The CDR3 DNA sequence: TGTGCTAGTGGCCCAGGGGGCAGGGATACGCAGTATTTT.